The 27 T cell receptor beta chains below all came from one sample that was sequenced in a study of blood T cell repertoires in COVID-19. The repertoire was sequenced with immunoSEQ multiplex PCR; TCRdb's copy has only in-frame clones and lacks some. The table records 95,000 to 110,000 clones, around 90% of them present only once. What was sequenced was peripheral blood. These receptors came from a man over 45 in a cohort sampled during active COVID-19.

V is TRBV2 and J is TRBJ1-3; no firm D call. Per the germline V gene, CDR1 is SNHLY and CDR2 is FYNNEI. Between the trimmed V and J ends, which lost 8 bases and 0 bases, there was a span of 8 bases. The CDR3 length is 13 residues. CDR3 DNA sequence: TGTGCCAGCGTAGAAAACTCTGGAAACACCATATATTTT. This encodes CASVENSGNTIYF.

A word on this clone: Additional DNA sequences in this sample encode the identical CDR3. This chain connects TRBV25-1 to TRBJ1-3; D is ambiguous. V lost 6 bases, J lost 3 bases, and 15 bases lay in between. The CDR3 runs to 15 residues. Germline V gene lookup returns CDR1 MGHDK and CDR2 SYGVNS. This CDR3 reads CASSQRGSGGNTIYF. The CDR3 nucleotides are TGTGCCAGCAGCCAACGAGGGTCCGGTGGAAACACCATATATTTT.

The chain recombines TRBV5-1 with TRBJ2-3, with 8 bases that match TRBD2. V lost 4 bases to trimming and J lost 9 bases; unmatched junction nucleotides: 7. Germline CDR1 is SGHRS and CDR2 is YFSETQ. CDR3 length: 13 residues. CDR3 DNA: TGCGCCAGCAGCAAGATAGCGGGGTGGACGCAGTATTTT. It yields the protein CASSKIAGWTQYF.

This clone showed up just once. The chain employs TRBV5-1 and TRBJ2-7, with 9 bases fitting TRBD1. The length of the CDR3 is 19 residues. Germline V gene sequence: CDR1 SGHRS, CDR2 YFSETQ. V lost 3 bases and J lost 1; bases outside the gene matches: 17. In nucleotides, the CDR3 is TGCGCCAGCAGCTGGACAGTCCCGGGACAGGGTTCGGGGTCCTACGAGCAGTACTTC. This translates into CASSWTVPGQGSGSYEQYF.

The genes are TRBV5-1 and TRBJ2-1; D perhaps matches TRBD2 (6 bases). This CDR3 has 16 residues. Trimming shortened V by 4 bases and J by 5 bases, and 19 bases separated the two germline ends. The germline CDR1 and CDR2 sequences are SGHRS and YFSETQ. CDR3: CASSRGALDYNNEQFF. The CDR3 DNA reads TGCGCCAGCAGCCGGGGCGCACTGGACTATAACAATGAGCAGTTCTTC. Full variable domain (missing parts from reference TRBV5-1 and TRBJ2-1): KAGVTQTPRYLIKTRGQQVTLSCSPISGHRSVSWYQQTPGQGLQFLFEYFSETQRNKGNFPGRFSGRQFSNSRSEMNVSTLELGDSALYLCASSRGALDYNNEQFFGPGTRLTVL.

This clone was observed a few times. The chain couples TRBV5-1 to TRBJ1-6; D is unclear. Germline CDR1 reads SGHRS; CDR2 reads YFSETQ. The ends were cut back, 0 bases at V and 10 bases at J, with 11 bases in the middle. The CDR3 has 14 residues. CDR3 region: CASSLEGGGSPLHF. The CDR3 DNA is TGCGCCAGCAGCTTGGAGGGAGGCGGGTCACCCCTCCACTTT.

V and J are TRBV7-8 and TRBJ2-7; 8 bases are a match to TRBD1. The CDR3 runs to 15 residues. J lost 3 bases, V lost 1 base, and 5 bases had no gene match. Germline lookup yields CDR1 SGHVS and CDR2 FQNEAQ. In DNA form, the CDR3 reads TGTGCCAGCAGCTTAGTTCGACAGGGGTTCTACGAGCAGTACTTC. Amino acid sequence: CASSLVRQGFYEQYF.

This sequence joins TRBV28 and TRBJ1-5, with 7 bases fitting TRBD1. This CDR3 spans 17 amino acids. V was pared by 6 bases and J by 9 bases, with 20 bases of the junction left unmatched. The germline gives CDR1 MDHEN, CDR2 SYDVKM. CDR3 region: CASSDLKTGAGEGPQHF. The CDR3 nucleotides are TGTGCCAGCAGCGATTTGAAAACAGGGGCCGGCGAGGGGCCCCAGCATTTT. Together with reference TRBV28 and TRBJ1-5, the CDR3 gives the full variable domain: DVKVTQSSRYLVKRTGEKVFLECVQDMDHENMFWYRQDPGLGLRLIYFSYDVKMKEKGDIPEGYSVSREKKERFSLILESASTNQTSMYLCASSDLKTGAGEGPQHFGDGTRLSIL.

The chain carries TRBV5-1 and TRBJ2-2; 10 nucleotides match TRBD1. The CDR3 loop spans 15 amino acids. Germline CDR1 reads SGHRS; CDR2 reads YFSETQ. After removal of 3 bases from V and 6 bases from J, the junction contained 5 bases not matched to a gene. The CDR3, as DNA: TGCGCCAGCAGCTCGGGACAGGGGAATCCCGGGGAGCTGTTTTTT. Residues: CASSSGQGNPGELFF.

V and J are TRBV3-1 (or the pseudogene TRBV3-2) and TRBJ2-3; weak D call: TRBD2 (5 bases). Germline CDR1 reads LGHDT; CDR2 reads YNNKEL (reference sequence). Trimming pared 5 bases from V and 4 bases from J, leaving 7 bases between. The CDR3 extends over 12 amino acids. Here the CDR3 DNA reads TGTGCCAGCAGCTCGGAGGCAGATACGCAGTATTTT. It specifies CASSSEADTQYF.

This chain links TRBV2 with TRBJ1-2, with D possibly TRBD1 on 6 matching bases. Trimming cost V 0 bases and J 5 bases, with 13 bases left between them. Germline V gene lookup returns CDR1 SNHLY and CDR2 FYNNEI. This CDR3 has 15 amino acids. In DNA form, the CDR3 reads TGTGCCAGCAGTGAAGCTTCGACAGGAACTTATGGCTACACCTTC. It specifies CASSEASTGTYGYTF. Looking up the rest from reference TRBV2 and TRBJ1-2 gives the full variable domain: EPEVTQTPSHQVTQMGQEVILRCVPISNHLYFYWYRQILGQKVEFLVSFYNNEISEKSEIFDDQFSVERPDGSNFTLKIRSTKLEDSAMYFCASSEASTGTYGYTFGSGTRLTVV.

V gene TRBV19 combines with J gene TRBJ1-6, with a tentative D call TRBD1 (6 bases). Between the trimmed V and J ends, which lost 2 bases and 7 bases, there was a span of 12 bases. The V gene's germline CDR1 is LNHDA and CDR2 SQIVND (reference sequence). This CDR3 is built from 15 residues. The CDR3 loop reads CASSISGDWNSPLHF. The DNA for the CDR3 is TGTGCCAGTAGTATATCAGGGGATTGGAATTCACCCCTCCACTTT.

The gene calls are TRBV12-3 or TRBV12-4 and TRBJ2-7, with D perhaps TRBD1 (5 bases). The ends were cut back, 9 bases at V and 0 bases at J, with 9 bases in the middle. This CDR3 is built from 12 residues. CDR3 amino acids: CASAGPSYEQYF. For the CDR3, the DNA is TGTGCCAGTGCAGGGCCCTCCTACGAGCAGTACTTC.

V gene TRBV7-2 combines with J gene TRBJ2-3; possibly TRBD1 for D (5 bases). V shed 3 bases and J shed 2 bases, with 9 bases lying between them. The V gene's germline CDR1 is SGHTA and CDR2 FQGNSA. CDR3 length: 14 amino acids. The CDR3 here is CASSLRQTTDTQYF. The CDR3 DNA sequence: TGTGCCAGCAGCTTGAGACAGACCACAGATACGCAGTATTTT.

CDR3 DNA: TGTGCCAGCAGCTCCCGGGACAGGGGAGGGAAGCCGCCGCATGGCTACACCTTC. Encoded protein: CASSSRDRGGKPPHGYTF. The chain recombines TRBV7-2 with TRBJ1-2; TRBD1 matches at 10 bases. With 4 bases clipped from V and 6 bases from J, the junction kept 17 bases outside the gene matches. The CDR3 runs 18 residues. From germline, CDR1 is SGHTA and CDR2 FQGNSA.

The rearrangement joins TRBV9 to TRBJ2-5; D is possibly TRBD2 (5 bases). V was clipped by 0 bases and J by 5 bases, with 20 bases between them. The germline CDR1 and CDR2 sequences are SGDLS and YYNGEE. CDR3 length equals 17 residues. The CDR3 region has the DNA TGTGCCAGCAGCGTAGGTGGGATCGGAACGGGGATGGAGACCCAGTACTTC. This encodes CASSVGGIGTGMETQYF.

The chain uses TRBV15 and TRBJ2-1, with 10 positions matching TRBD2. This CDR3 contains 15 residues. The junction had 11 bases not matched to a gene; V was cut back by 8 bases and J by 7 bases. From germline, CDR1 is LNHNV and CDR2 YYDKDF (reference sequence). DNA for the CDR3: TGTGCCACCTCCACCTCGGGACTAGCGATGAATGAGCAGTTCTTC. Translated: CATSTSGLAMNEQFF. The full variable domain, in which reference TRBV15 and TRBJ2-1 provide the parts outside the CDR3, is DAMVIQNPRYQVTQFGKPVTLSCSQTLNHNVMYWYQQKSSQAPKLLFHYYDKDFNNEADTPDNFQSRRPNTSFCFLDIRSPGLGDTAMYLCATSTSGLAMNEQFFGPGTRLTVL.

V usage is TRBV29-1 and J usage is TRBJ1-2; D might be TRBD1 (5 bases). Trimming pared 5 bases from V and 1 base from J, leaving 14 bases between. The germline gives CDR1 SQVTM, CDR2 ANQGSEA. The CDR3 extends over 14 amino acids. CDR3 region: CSVRGGGYNYGYTF. CDR3 coding DNA: TGCAGCGTTCGCGGGGGGGGATATAACTATGGCTACACCTTC. The full variable domain, completed using reference TRBV29-1 and TRBJ1-2, is SAVISQKPSRDICQRGTSLTIQCQVDSQVTMMFWYRQQPGQSLTLIATANQGSEATYESGFVIDKFPISRPNLTFSTLTVSNMSPEDSSIYLCSVRGGGYNYGYTFGSGTRLTVV.

The J gene is TRBJ1-1, the V gene TRBV5-4; 11 bases agree with TRBD1. J was trimmed by 4 bases and V by 2 bases; bases with no gene match: 7. The CDR3 has 16 amino acids. Germline CDR1 and CDR2: SGHNT and YYREEE (reference sequence). The CDR3, as DNA: TGTGCCAGCAGCTTCAAGACCGGGACAGGGGGCACTGAAGCTTTCTTT. The encoded protein is CASSFKTGTGGTEAFF.

The CDR3 DNA reads TGTGCCAGTCTACTGTCTGGGGCCAACGTCCTGACTTTC. Protein product: CASLLSGANVLTF. This chain connects TRBV19 to TRBJ2-6; D call uncertain. The CDR3 has 13 amino acids. The V end lost 8 bases, the J end lost 1 base, and 6 bases lay between the germline ends. CDR1 and CDR2 from the germline V gene are LNHDA and SQIVND (reference sequence).

The chain joins TRBV10-3 to TRBJ2-3; D unresolved. The CDR3 has 14 amino acids. Trimming took off 2 bases at V and 0 bases at J, with 6 bases between the two ends. CDR1 and CDR2 (germline): ENHRY, SYGVKD. The CDR3 reads CAISEENSTDTQYF. CDR3 nucleotide sequence: TGTGCCATCAGTGAGGAGAATAGCACAGATACGCAGTATTTT.

The chain recombines TRBV7-9 with TRBJ1-1; 8 bases are shared with TRBD1. Germline CDR1 SEHNR, CDR2 FQNEAQ (reference sequence). Trimming cost V 5 bases and J 5 bases; bases outside gene matches: 7. There are 14 residues in the CDR3. The CDR3 spells CASSTRQGWTEAFF. The CDR3 DNA reads as TGTGCCAGCAGCACTCGACAGGGGTGGACTGAAGCTTTCTTT.

The V call is TRBV27, the J call TRBJ1-1, with 9 bases fitting TRBD1. Looked up from germline, CDR1 is MNHEY and CDR2 is SMNVEV (reference sequence). The V and J ends lost 4 bases and 9 bases, in that order; junction bases with no gene match: 6. The CDR3 covers 13 residues. CDR3 coding DNA: TGTGCCAGCAGTTCCACCGGGACAGGGAAAGCTTTCTTT. As protein: CASSSTGTGKAFF.

Concerning this clone: A junction boundary mismatches the germline segment, possibly from a read error. This chain uses TRBV4-1 with TRBJ1-2, with 7 bases that match TRBD1. The CDR3 is 17 residues long. Germline values: CDR1 MGHRA, CDR2 YSYEKL. The CDR3 nucleotides are TGCGCCAGCAGCCATAACGGAGTAAGACAGGGAGCACACCCCCGTTCTTTC. It yields the protein CASSHNGVRQGAHPRSF.

J is TRBJ1-1 and V is TRBV6-2 or TRBV6-3, with D possibly TRBD1 on 5 matching bases. Looked up from germline, CDR1 is MNHEY and CDR2 is SVGEGT. This CDR3 spans 13 amino acids. Between the trimmed V and J ends, which lost 1 base and 7 bases, there was a span of 10 bases. The CDR3 sequence: CASSYWQGGEAFF. The DNA for the CDR3 is TGTGCCAGCAGTTACTGGCAGGGAGGTGAAGCTTTCTTT.

The chain recombines TRBV5-4 with TRBJ2-5; possible D gene TRBD2, 6 bases. The V end lost 0 bases, the J end lost 5 bases, and 14 bases lay between the germline ends. This CDR3 region has 15 residues. The germline V gene encodes CDR1 SGHNT and CDR2 YYREEE (reference sequence). The CDR3 spells CASSLAGGPDETQYF. In DNA form, the CDR3 reads TGTGCCAGCAGCTTGGCAGGAGGGCCAGATGAGACCCAGTACTTC.

V gene TRBV5-4 combines with J gene TRBJ1-1; D call uncertain. CDR3 length: 13 residues. CDR1 and CDR2 (germline): SGHNT, YYREEE (reference sequence). With 2 bases removed from V and 6 bases from J, the gap between germline ends came to 11 bases. The CDR3 sequence: CASSLNKEAEAFF. As DNA, the CDR3 is TGTGCCAGCAGCTTAAATAAGGAGGCTGAAGCTTTCTTT.